This TCR beta chain comes out of a study of T cells in Graves' hyperthyroidism and ophthalmopathy. The V gene's germline CDR1 is MDHEN and CDR2 SYDVKM. The CDR3 extends over 12 amino acids. Trimming cost V 6 bases and J 8 bases, with 13 bases left between them. Whole-study results and caveats: Ophthalmopathy and stable hyperthyroidism were told apart by a 13 V-J model.

Exclusion criteria comprised uncontrolled infection, other autoimmune disease, pregnancy or lactation. PBMCs were obtained from approximately 10 ml fresh peripheral blood. At least ten counts were recorded for this clonotype. Its antigen is not known. RNA transcripts served as the template for amplifying TCR beta CDR3 regions. The TCR CDR3 was amplified in a first-round RT-PCR using the HTBI primer set. TCRdb redid the calling of the multiplex PCR reads with MiXCR, one entry per CDR3 protein. This sample has some 510,000 distinct CDR3 sequences, with less than 25% found just once. The sequenced sample was blood. The receptor comes from a young man with Graves' hyperthyroidism. The V and J genes are TRBV28 and TRBJ1-2; TRBD1 might be the D (5 bases). The CDR3 DNA reads as TGTGCCAGCAGCCCGCAGGGAGCCGGCTACACCTTC. Its translation is CASSPQGAGYTF.